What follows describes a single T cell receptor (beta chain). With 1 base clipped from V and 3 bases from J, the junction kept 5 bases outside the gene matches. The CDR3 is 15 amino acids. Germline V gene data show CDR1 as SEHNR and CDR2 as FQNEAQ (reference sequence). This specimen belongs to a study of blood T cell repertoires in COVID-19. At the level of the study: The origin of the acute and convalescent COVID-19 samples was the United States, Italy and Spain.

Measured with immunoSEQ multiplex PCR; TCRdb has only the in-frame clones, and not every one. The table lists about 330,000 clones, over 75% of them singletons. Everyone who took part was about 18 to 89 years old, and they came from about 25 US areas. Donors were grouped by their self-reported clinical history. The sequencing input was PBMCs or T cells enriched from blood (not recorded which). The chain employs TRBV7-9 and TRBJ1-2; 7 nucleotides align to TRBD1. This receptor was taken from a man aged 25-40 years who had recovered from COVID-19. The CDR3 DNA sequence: TGTGCCAGCAGCTTAGGAGGGACAGAGTACTATGGCTACACCTTC. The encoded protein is CASSLGGTEYYGYTF.